The present entry profiles one TCR beta chain with its context. The antigen it recognizes is unknown. Per-nucleotide qualities are absent, and no much larger clonotype sits a single base away. Each collaborating institution followed its own protocols to collect whole blood in K2EDTA tubes. For TCRbeta analysis, collaborator samples were shipped as frozen whole blood, as isolated PBMCs, or as DNA extracted from either sample type. TCRbeta CDR3 regions were amplified from genomic DNA using the immunoSEQ Assay, a bias-controlled multiplex PCR. Concerning the study's data processing: Nucleated cell counts per sample were estimated from amplification of reference gene primers within the assay. To quantify the absolute abundance of each unique TCRbeta CDR3 rearrangement, sequence reads were collapsed and filtered. For each sample, productive Simpson clonality was calculated as the square root of Simpson's diversity index across productive rearrangements. TCRdb limited this immuneACCESS table to in-frame rearrangements with V and J called. A share of clones is missing; checked studies link under half to unresolved V genes, and the rest is unexplained. Clone size and V and J calls were adopted from that table, with D and trimming inferred from the DNA. The sample profile shows 57,000 or so clones; around four fifths of them were found once. The ten most abundant clones make up around 5% of the sample.

The data stem from a study of blood T cell repertoires in COVID-19 (dated by TCRdb to about 2020). Study-wide context: The collaborator samples originated in the United States, Italy and Spain and spanned the acute and convalescent phases of COVID-19. The repertoires were released in a freely available public database intended as a resource for research on the immune response to SARS-CoV-2. Where HLA class I and class II types were available, the types were taken from metadata supplied by the sample provider, not from assay-based typing. The prospective study material was composed of cDNA or gDNA derived from T cells, B-cell-depleted T cells, or PBMCs. Samples came from the ongoing ImmuneRACE study (first 160 participants) plus 1,254 subjects from 6 global collaborators. A de-identified subject ID, COVID-19 status, age in years and sex were almost always included in the sample metadata. Subjects who had been exposed to COVID-19, were actively infected with it, or had recovered from it provided the deeply sampled blood TCRbeta repertoires that made up the dataset.

CDR1 and CDR2 are drawn from the germline V gene: KGHDR, SFDVKD. The CDR3 has 15 amino acids, counting the end cysteine and phenylalanine. Of the read, only the CDR3 DNA is kept; its 45 bases are in frame from base 1. Compared with germline, V lacks 12 bases and J lacks 1 base; bases without a gene match: 10. Results and caveats for the whole study, not just this receptor: Clinical and demographic metadata were provided uncurated, with the amount varying by source and participant.

Recombination joined TRBV24-1 with TRBJ2-1; 8 middle bases align to TRBD2. The receptor was derived from a man between 65 and 85 years old with acute or convalescent COVID-19. The specimen sequenced was peripheral blood. The sequenced DNA: TGTGCCCCCGGGGGGGAAGAAAGGTCCTACAATGAGCAGTTCTTC. The translation is CAPGGEERSYNEQFF.